This T cell receptor (beta chain) stems from a study of blood T cells in healthy people across ages. Whole-study findings and limits: A roughly linear age-dependent decrease characterized TCR beta diversity per million T cells.

Regarding this clonotype: Its specificity is not known.

V was clipped by 7 bases and J by 2 bases, with 19 bases between them. This CDR3 spans 15 amino acids. Germline CDR1 reads SQVTM; CDR2 reads ANQGSEA. Sample-barcoded 5' priming and a J-beta primer mix drove a second PCR of about 6 to 12 cycles. Each cDNA molecule carried a tag from a template-switch adaptor that contained 12 random nucleotides. MiXCR, applied by TCRdb to the 5' RACE reads, yields one record per CDR3 protein. Found here are 1.5 million to 2 million distinct CDR3 sequences, 39% of them singletons; the top ten hold about 21%. Total RNA, at least 5.5 micrograms per sample, was extracted from PBMCs.

The source of this sequence is a human donor in good health. This chain joins TRBV29-1 and TRBJ2-3; TRBD1 is a possible D gene (6 bases). Material: blood. CDR3 amino acids: CSARLWTENTDTQYF. The CDR3 nucleotides read TGCAGCGCCCGTTTATGGACAGAGAACACAGATACGCAGTATTTT.